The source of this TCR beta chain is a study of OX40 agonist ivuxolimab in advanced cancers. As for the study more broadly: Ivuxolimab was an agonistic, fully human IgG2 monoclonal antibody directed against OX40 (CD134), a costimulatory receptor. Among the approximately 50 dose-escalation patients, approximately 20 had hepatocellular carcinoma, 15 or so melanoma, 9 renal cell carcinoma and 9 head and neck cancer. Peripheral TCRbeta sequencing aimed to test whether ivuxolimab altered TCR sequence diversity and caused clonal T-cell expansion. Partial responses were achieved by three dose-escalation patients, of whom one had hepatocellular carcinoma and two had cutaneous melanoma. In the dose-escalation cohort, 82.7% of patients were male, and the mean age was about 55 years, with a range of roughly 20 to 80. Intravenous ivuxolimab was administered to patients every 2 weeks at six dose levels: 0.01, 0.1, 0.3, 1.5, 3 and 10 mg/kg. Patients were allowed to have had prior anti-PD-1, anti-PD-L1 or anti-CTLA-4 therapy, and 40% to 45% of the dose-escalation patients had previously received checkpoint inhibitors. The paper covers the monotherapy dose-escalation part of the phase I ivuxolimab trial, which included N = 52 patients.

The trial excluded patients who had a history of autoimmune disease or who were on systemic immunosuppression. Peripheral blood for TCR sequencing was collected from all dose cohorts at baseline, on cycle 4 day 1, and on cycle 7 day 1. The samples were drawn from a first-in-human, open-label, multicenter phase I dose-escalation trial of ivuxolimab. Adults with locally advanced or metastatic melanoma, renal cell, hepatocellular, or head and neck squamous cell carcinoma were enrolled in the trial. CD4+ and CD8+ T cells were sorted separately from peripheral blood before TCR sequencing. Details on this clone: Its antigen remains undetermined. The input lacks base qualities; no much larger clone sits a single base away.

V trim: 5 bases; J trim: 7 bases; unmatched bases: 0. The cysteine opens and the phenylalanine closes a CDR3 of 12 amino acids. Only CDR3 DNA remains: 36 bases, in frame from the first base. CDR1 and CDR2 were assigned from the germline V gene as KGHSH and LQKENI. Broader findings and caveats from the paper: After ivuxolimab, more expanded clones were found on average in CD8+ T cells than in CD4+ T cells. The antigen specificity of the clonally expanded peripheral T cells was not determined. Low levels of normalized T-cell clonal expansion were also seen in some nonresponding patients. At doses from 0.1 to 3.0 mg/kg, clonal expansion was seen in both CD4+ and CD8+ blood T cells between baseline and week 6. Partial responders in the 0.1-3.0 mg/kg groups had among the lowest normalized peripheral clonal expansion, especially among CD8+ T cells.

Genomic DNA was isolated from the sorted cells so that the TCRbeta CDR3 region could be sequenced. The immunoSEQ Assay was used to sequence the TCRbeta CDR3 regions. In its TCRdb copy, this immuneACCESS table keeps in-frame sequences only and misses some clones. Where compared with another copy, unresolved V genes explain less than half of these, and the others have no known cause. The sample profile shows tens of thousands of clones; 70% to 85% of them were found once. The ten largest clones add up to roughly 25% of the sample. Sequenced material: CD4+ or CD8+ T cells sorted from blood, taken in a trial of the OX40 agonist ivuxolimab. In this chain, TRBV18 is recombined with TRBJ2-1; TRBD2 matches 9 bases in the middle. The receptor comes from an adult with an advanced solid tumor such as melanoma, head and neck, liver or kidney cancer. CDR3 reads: CASSGLANEQFF. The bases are TGTGCCAGCTCAGGACTAGCGAATGAGCAGTTCTTC.